This T cell receptor (beta chain) was identified during a study of PD-L1 blockade in urothelial cancer. V shed 5 bases and J shed 3 bases, with 4 bases lying between them. Germline V CDR1 and CDR2: SGHVS, FNYEAQ. There are 12 residues in the CDR3. Study-level points and caveats: Having blood TCR clonality under the median before treatment predicted better survival.

Generated by immunoSEQ multiplex PCR, the TCRdb table keeps only in-frame clones and is missing some. The repertoire holds about 110,000 clones, roughly 88% seen once, with more than 2% in the top ten. A remark on this clone: The antigen remains undetermined.

The material was PBMCs, obtained around atezolizumab (anti-PD-L1) treatment. The rearrangement joins TRBV7-6 to TRBJ2-2, with D uncertain. This receptor was identified in a man aged 45-60 years with urothelial cancer. CDR3 bases: TGTGCCAGCAGCCCCTACACCGGGGAGCTGTTTTTT. It encodes CASSPYTGELFF. Full variable domain (outside the CDR3, taken from reference TRBV7-6 and TRBJ2-2): GAGVSQSPRYKVTKRGQDVALRCDPISGHVSLYWYRQALGQGPEFLTYFNYEAQQDKSGLPNDRFSAERPEGSISTLTIQRTEQRDSAMYRCASSPYTGELFFGEGSRLTVL.